The rows below give T cell receptor beta chains drawn from one sample of a study of blood T cell repertoires in COVID-19. Clones were sequenced by immunoSEQ multiplex PCR, and TCRdb holds only the in-frame ones, with some missing. The sample includes some 100,000 clones, 88% of them seen just once. The sequencing sample was made of peripheral blood. Receptor source: a woman aged 60 to 75 with acute or convalescent COVID-19. Each CDR3 is given with its conserved first and last residue. A D gene is named only where the DNA matches it firmly. Not all rows give a size; the values are once, few, many and, for expanded clones, a class.

v_gene: TRBV5-1
d_gene: .
j_gene: TRBJ1-1
abundance: .
CDR3aa: CASSLNRDGAFF
CDR3nt: TGCGCCAGCAGCTTGAACAGGGACGGAGCTTTCTTT

v_gene: TRBV7-8
d_gene: .
j_gene: TRBJ2-2
abundance: .
CDR3aa: CASSLVRGSTGELFF
CDR3nt: TGTGCCAGCAGCTTAGTTCGGGGAAGCACCGGGGAGCTGTTTTTT

v_gene: TRBV19
d_gene: TRBD2
j_gene: TRBJ2-3
abundance: once
CDR3aa: CASSFGTSGTAYF
CDR3nt: TGTGCCAGTAGTTTCGGGACTAGCGGGACCGCGTATTTT

v_gene: TRBV6-6
d_gene: TRBD1
j_gene: TRBJ1-5
abundance: .
CDR3aa: CASSYSRTGDQPQHF
CDR3nt: TGTGCCAGCAGTTACTCCCGGACAGGGGATCAGCCCCAGCATTTT

v_gene: TRBV3-1/TRBV3-2
d_gene: .
j_gene: TRBJ1-4
abundance: .
CDR3aa: CASQFSSGPNEKLFF
CDR3nt: TGTGCCAGCCAATTCAGCTCAGGGCCGAATGAAAAACTGTTTTTT

v_gene: TRBV28
d_gene: .
j_gene: TRBJ2-3
abundance: .
CDR3aa: CASKGTGTTDTQYF
CDR3nt: TGTGCCAGCAAAGGAACAGGGACCACAGATACGCAGTATTTT

v_gene: TRBV7-2
d_gene: TRBD2
j_gene: TRBJ2-1
abundance: .
CDR3aa: CASSLAGVIHNEQFF
CDR3nt: TGTGCCAGCAGCCTAGCGGGAGTAATACACAATGAGCAGTTCTTC

v_gene: TRBV2
d_gene: TRBD1
j_gene: TRBJ2-2
abundance: .
CDR3aa: CASSVSQTGYAGELFF
CDR3nt: TGTGCCAGCAGCGTCTCACAGACAGGGTACGCCGGGGAGCTGTTTTTT

v_gene: TRBV3-1/TRBV3-2
d_gene: TRBD1
j_gene: TRBJ1-1
abundance: .
CDR3aa: CASSSRGQGNTEAFF
CDR3nt: TGTGCCAGCAGCTCCCGGGGACAGGGGAACACTGAAGCTTTCTTT

v_gene: TRBV11-2
d_gene: TRBD2
j_gene: TRBJ2-1
abundance: .
CDR3aa: CASSSGTSGRLVNEQFF
CDR3nt: TGTGCCAGCAGCTCAGGGACTAGCGGGAGACTAGTCAATGAGCAGTTCTTC

v_gene: TRBV7-2
d_gene: TRBD1
j_gene: TRBJ1-2
abundance: once
CDR3aa: CASSSSQGNYGYTF
CDR3nt: TGTGCCAGCAGCTCTTCACAGGGGAACTATGGCTACACCTTC

v_gene: TRBV6-5
d_gene: TRBD2
j_gene: TRBJ2-7
abundance: .
CDR3aa: CASSYSPTSVYEQYF
CDR3nt: TGTGCCAGCAGTTACTCCCCGACTAGCGTGTACGAGCAGTACTTC

v_gene: TRBV28
d_gene: .
j_gene: TRBJ1-5
abundance: .
CDR3aa: CASSLPGAPNQPQHF
CDR3nt: TGTGCCAGCAGCCTTCCGGGAGCTCCCAATCAGCCCCAGCATTTT

v_gene: TRBV27
d_gene: TRBD1
j_gene: TRBJ1-6
abundance: once
CDR3aa: CASSLGQGRSPLHF
CDR3nt: TGTGCCAGCAGTTTAGGACAGGGACGATCACCCCTCCACTTT